This T cell receptor (beta chain) was found in a study of molecular identifiers for immune sequencing clone quantification. This CDR3 has 13 amino acids. The V gene lost 2 bases and the J gene lost 3 bases, with 8 bases spanning the gap. Germline CDR1 is MNHNS and CDR2 is SASEGT. This clonotype was observed a few times. TCRdb independently ran MiXCR on the PCR reads; one entry per CDR3 protein. Seen here are 600,000 to 650,000 distinct CDR3 sequences, just under 20% observed once, and the top ten hold 0.85%. The sequenced material came from naive CD8+ T cells from blood, with Jurkat cell RNA spiked in. Subset in this sample: FACS-sorted CD8+CD4-CCR7+CD45RA+ naive T cells. This clonotype was obtained from a human donor in good health. Some libraries in this study had Jurkat cell RNA spiked in. This chain joins TRBV6-1 and TRBJ2-7, with a weak D call TRBD1 (6 bases). In nucleotides, the CDR3 is TGTGCCAGCAGTGAAACAGGGTTCTACGAGCAGTACTTC. Translating it yields CASSETGFYEQYF.